This T cell receptor (beta chain) was identified in a study of shared clonotypes between healthy human individuals. For the study at large: Serving as donors were two women and a few men, whose ages spanned 18 to 49.

CDR3 length equals 11 residues. The germline V and J ends were trimmed by 5 bases and 8 bases, with 12 bases remaining between them. The germline gives CDR1 SQVTM, CDR2 ANQGSEA. A note on this clone: Its antigen is as yet unknown.

Clones were read by immunoSEQ multiplex PCR, and TCRdb kept only the in-frame ones, dropping some. The profile shows about 600,000 clones, around 95% of them singletons. Study-wide findings and caveats: Clonotype sharing levels among donors were expected to vary with sequencing depth. A handful of donors shared 4.5% to 6.5% of their naive CD4 clonotypes.

Naive CD8 populations comprised CD45RO-negative cells positively selected for CCR7, excluding terminally differentiated effector memory CD45RA+ cells. Caucasian adults residing in Nashville, Tennessee made up all the donors. The specimen was naive CD8+ T cells sorted from blood. The clonotype comes from a woman in her twenties or thirties in good health. This chain uses TRBV29-1 with TRBJ1-2; the D is unclear. The CDR3 spells CSVILMEGYTF. Here the CDR3 DNA reads TGCAGCGTTATCTTGATGGAGGGCTACACCTTC.